A selection of T cell receptor beta chains follows, all from one sample in a study of glioma-infiltrating T cells. TCRdb itself ran the multiplex PCR reads through MiXCR, one entry per CDR3 protein. Altogether under 150,000 distinct CDR3 sequences are present, approximately 40% being singletons, with the ten largest covering around 20%. Sequencing was done on a sample of glioma tissue, nonneoplastic brain tissue, or PBMCs (not recorded which). These receptors all come from a human donor with low-grade glioma or glioblastoma, undergoing nonglioma brain surgery, or in good health (not recorded which). Both conserved end residues are part of each CDR3. The order of the fields is J gene, V gene, clone size, D gene, CDR3 DNA, CDR3 protein. D genes are given only for firm matches. Part of the rows lack a size; the others show once, few, many or a class for expanded clones.

j_gene: TRBJ2-7; v_gene: TRBV7-7; abundance: -; d_gene: -; CDR3nt: TGTGCTAGCAGCTTAGGGCCAGGAACTTCCTCCTACGAGCAGTACTTC; CDR3aa: CASSLGPGTSSYEQYF
j_gene: TRBJ2-3; v_gene: TRBV4-1; abundance: few; d_gene: -; CDR3nt: TGCGCCAGCAGCCAAGGATGGGCCCCAGATACGCAGTATTTT; CDR3aa: CASSQGWAPDTQYF
j_gene: TRBJ1-1; v_gene: TRBV28; abundance: once; d_gene: -; CDR3nt: TGTGCCAGCAGTCCGCCGGGCAGGGCCATGAACACTGAAGCTTTCTTT; CDR3aa: CASSPPGRAMNTEAFF
j_gene: TRBJ2-1; v_gene: TRBV4-2; abundance: -; d_gene: TRBD2; CDR3nt: TGTGCCAGCAGCCAAGTAGCGGGAGGTGTTTCTTACAATGAGCAGTTCTTC; CDR3aa: CASSQVAGGVSYNEQFF
j_gene: TRBJ2-3; v_gene: TRBV7-2; abundance: -; d_gene: -; CDR3nt: TGTGCCAGCAGCTTGCCGAATTTCCTCACAGATACGCAGTATTTT; CDR3aa: CASSLPNFLTDTQYF
j_gene: TRBJ1-6; v_gene: TRBV20-1; abundance: many; d_gene: -; CDR3nt: TGCAGTGCTAGAACCCGGGACCTCTATAATTCACCCCTCCACTTT; CDR3aa: CSARTRDLYNSPLHF
j_gene: TRBJ1-1; v_gene: TRBV2; abundance: -; d_gene: TRBD1; CDR3nt: TGTGCCAGCAGGTCCCGGGACAGGGCCGTTGAAGCTTTCTTT; CDR3aa: CASRSRDRAVEAFF
j_gene: TRBJ2-3; v_gene: TRBV7-2; abundance: -; d_gene: TRBD1; CDR3nt: TGTGCCAGCAGCTTACCCGGGACAGGGGGTGGAGACGTCCAAGGGCGAACAGATACGCAGTATTTT; CDR3aa: CASSLPGTGGGDVQGRTDTQYF
j_gene: TRBJ2-3; v_gene: TRBV20-1; abundance: many; d_gene: -; CDR3nt: TGCAGTGCTAGGGGGACCCAACACACAGATACGCAGTATTTT; CDR3aa: CSARGTQHTDTQYF
j_gene: TRBJ1-5; v_gene: TRBV7-9; abundance: few; d_gene: TRBD1; CDR3nt: TGTGCCAGCAGCTTATGGACAGGGGTGGTGAATCAGCCCCAGCATTTT; CDR3aa: CASSLWTGVVNQPQHF
j_gene: TRBJ1-6; v_gene: TRBV6-5; abundance: -; d_gene: -; CDR3nt: TGTGCCAGCAGTTACTCGTTTGGGAATTCACCCCTCCACTTT; CDR3aa: CASSYSFGNSPLHF
j_gene: TRBJ2-7; v_gene: TRBV20-1; abundance: few; d_gene: TRBD2; CDR3nt: TGCAGTGCTAGAGCCCCCGGGGCGGGAGGTTCCTACGAGCAGTACTTC; CDR3aa: CSARAPGAGGSYEQYF
j_gene: TRBJ1-1; v_gene: TRBV6-2/TRBV6-3; abundance: -; d_gene: TRBD1; CDR3nt: TGTGCCAGCATCGGGACAGCCATGAACACTGAAGCTTTCTTT; CDR3aa: CASIGTAMNTEAFF
j_gene: TRBJ2-1; v_gene: TRBV20-1; abundance: -; d_gene: TRBD2; CDR3nt: TGCAGTGGCCCGACCGCGGGGGGCTACAATGAGCAGTTCTTC; CDR3aa: CSGPTAGGYNEQFF
j_gene: TRBJ1-1; v_gene: TRBV6-1; abundance: few; d_gene: -; CDR3nt: TGTGCCAGCAGTAAAGGACTGAACACTGAAGCTTTCTTT; CDR3aa: CASSKGLNTEAFF
j_gene: TRBJ2-7; v_gene: TRBV27; abundance: many; d_gene: TRBD2; CDR3nt: TGTGCCAGCAGTTTCAGAACTAGCGGGAGTTACGAGCAGTACTTC; CDR3aa: CASSFRTSGSYEQYF
j_gene: TRBJ2-7; v_gene: TRBV4-2; abundance: -; d_gene: TRBD1; CDR3nt: TGTGCCAGCAGACGGGAGTCCATATCACAGGGGGCCTACGAGCAGTACTTC; CDR3aa: CASRRESISQGAYEQYF
j_gene: TRBJ2-7; v_gene: TRBV5-5; abundance: -; d_gene: -; CDR3nt: -; CDR3aa: CASTSVFGEYEQYF
j_gene: TRBJ2-3; v_gene: TRBV7-9; abundance: few; d_gene: -; CDR3nt: TGTGCCAGCAGCTCTGACTGGACAGATACGCAGTATTTT; CDR3aa: CASSSDWTDTQYF
j_gene: TRBJ2-3; v_gene: TRBV20-1; abundance: -; d_gene: -; CDR3nt: TGCAGTGCCCCCAGGGCGGACCCCACAGATACGCAGTATTTT; CDR3aa: CSAPRADPTDTQYF
j_gene: TRBJ1-5; v_gene: TRBV10-3; abundance: -; d_gene: -; CDR3nt: TGTGCCATCCATCACTCCGTGGATCAGCCCCAGCATTTT; CDR3aa: CAIHHSVDQPQHF
j_gene: TRBJ2-1; v_gene: TRBV10-3; abundance: -; d_gene: -; CDR3nt: TGTGCCATCAGTAAACAGGGAGGGGAATACAATGAGCAGTTCTTC; CDR3aa: CAISKQGGEYNEQFF
j_gene: TRBJ2-5; v_gene: TRBV6-1; abundance: -; d_gene: TRBD1; CDR3nt: TGTGCCAGCAGAACAGGGGGCGGTGAGACCCAGTACTTC; CDR3aa: CASRTGGGETQYF
j_gene: TRBJ2-7; v_gene: TRBV20-1; abundance: -; d_gene: TRBD1; CDR3nt: TGCAGTGCTAGAGATAAGGACAGGGGCTCCTACGAGCAGTACTTC; CDR3aa: CSARDKDRGSYEQYF
j_gene: TRBJ1-3; v_gene: TRBV20-1; abundance: once; d_gene: -; CDR3nt: TGTAGTGCCAGCGAGCCCCGGAGGAAAGACACCATATATTTT; CDR3aa: CSASEPRRKDTIYF
j_gene: TRBJ1-4; v_gene: TRBV15; abundance: -; d_gene: TRBD1; CDR3nt: TGTGCCACCAGCCGAGGGACAGGGAATGAAAAACTGTTTTTT; CDR3aa: CATSRGTGNEKLFF
j_gene: TRBJ2-5; v_gene: TRBV28; abundance: many; d_gene: -; CDR3nt: TGTGCCAGCATGGACGCGTGGACCCAGTACTTC; CDR3aa: CASMDAWTQYF
j_gene: TRBJ1-3; v_gene: TRBV25-1; abundance: -; d_gene: -; CDR3nt: TGTGCCAGCAGTGGATTGGGGACAGGAAACACCATATATTTT; CDR3aa: CASSGLGTGNTIYF
j_gene: TRBJ2-1; v_gene: TRBV20-1; abundance: -; d_gene: -; CDR3nt: TGCAGTGTATCTTTTGGGGGGGGCCCCTACAATGAGCAGTTCTTC; CDR3aa: CSVSFGGGPYNEQFF
j_gene: TRBJ2-7; v_gene: TRBV6-1; abundance: few; d_gene: -; CDR3nt: TGTGCCAGCAGTATCGTTCCTCAGAGCTCCTACGAGCAGTACTTC; CDR3aa: CASSIVPQSSYEQYF
j_gene: TRBJ1-5; v_gene: TRBV27; abundance: few; d_gene: -; CDR3nt: TGTGCCAGCAGTTTAGGTCGTCCCTTTCTCCAGCCCCAGCATTTT; CDR3aa: CASSLGRPFLQPQHF
j_gene: TRBJ1-2; v_gene: TRBV20-1; abundance: -; d_gene: -; CDR3nt: TGCAGTGCTAGAGATTCAGGGAATGGCTACACCTTC; CDR3aa: CSARDSGNGYTF
j_gene: TRBJ2-7; v_gene: TRBV6-2/TRBV6-3; abundance: few; d_gene: -; CDR3nt: TGTGCCAGCAGTTACGCACAGGGCCACGAGCAGTACTTC; CDR3aa: CASSYAQGHEQYF
j_gene: TRBJ2-3; v_gene: TRBV27; abundance: once; d_gene: -; CDR3nt: TGTGCCAGCAGTTTAAGTCTGGATACGCAGTATTTT; CDR3aa: CASSLSLDTQYF
j_gene: TRBJ2-5; v_gene: TRBV19; abundance: -; d_gene: -; CDR3nt: TGTGCCAGTAGTATATCTGGCAGCCAAGAGACCCAGTACTTC; CDR3aa: CASSISGSQETQYF
j_gene: TRBJ2-1; v_gene: TRBV3-1; abundance: -; d_gene: -; CDR3nt: TGTGCCAGCACTTCAGCGGATAGCTCCTACAATGAGCAGTTCTTC; CDR3aa: CASTSADSSYNEQFF
j_gene: TRBJ2-3; v_gene: TRBV7-2; abundance: -; d_gene: -; CDR3nt: TGTGCCAGCAGCTCTCGACTGTCAGATACGCAGTATTTT; CDR3aa: CASSSRLSDTQYF
j_gene: TRBJ2-1; v_gene: TRBV20-1; abundance: few; d_gene: TRBD2; CDR3nt: TGCAGTGCCCCCGAACTAGCGGGGAGCTCCTACAATGAGCAGTTCTTC; CDR3aa: CSAPELAGSSYNEQFF
j_gene: TRBJ2-1; v_gene: TRBV29-1; abundance: -; d_gene: -; CDR3nt: TGCAGCGTTCGTCAATGGGTTGAGCAGTTCTTC; CDR3aa: CSVRQWVEQFF
j_gene: TRBJ1-2; v_gene: TRBV4-2; abundance: -; d_gene: TRBD1; CDR3nt: TGTGCCAGCAGCCAAGAGACAGGGATTAATGGCTACACCTTC; CDR3aa: CASSQETGINGYTF
j_gene: TRBJ2-7; v_gene: TRBV24-1; abundance: -; d_gene: TRBD2; CDR3nt: TGTGCCACCAGTGATTTGGGCGATAGCGGGGGCCTCAGCTCCTACGAGCAGTACTTC; CDR3aa: CATSDLGDSGGLSSYEQYF
j_gene: TRBJ2-2; v_gene: TRBV27; abundance: -; d_gene: TRBD1; CDR3nt: TGTGCCAGCAGCAAATTTAGGACAGGTTCCGGGGAGCTGTTTTTT; CDR3aa: CASSKFRTGSGELFF
j_gene: TRBJ2-3; v_gene: TRBV10-1; abundance: few; d_gene: TRBD2; CDR3nt: TGCGCCGCCTCGACTAGCGGGATTCGGACAGATACGCAGTATTTT; CDR3aa: CAASTSGIRTDTQYF
j_gene: TRBJ2-7; v_gene: TRBV6-2/TRBV6-3; abundance: -; d_gene: -; CDR3nt: TGTGCCAGCAGTTACTCGTTCGGCGGGGAGCAGTACTTC; CDR3aa: CASSYSFGGEQYF